What follows are 15 T cell receptor beta chains derived from one specimen sequenced in a study of blood T cells in healthy people across ages. The authors ran a second PCR of roughly 7 to 11 cycles using a sample-barcoded 5' primer and a J-beta primer mix. In TCRdb, the 5' RACE reads were re-called with MiXCR into one record per CDR3 protein. The repertoire holds 1.5 million or so distinct CDR3 sequences, with 35% to 45% as singletons. The material sequenced was blood. These receptors all come from a woman aged 18-30 years in good health.

The V call is TRBV29-1, the J call TRBJ2-1; a possible D gene is TRBD2 (6 bases). The CDR3 consists of 12 residues. V was pared by 7 bases and J by 4 bases, with 11 bases between. Germline V gives CDR1 SQVTM, CDR2 ANQGSEA. CDR3 DNA: TGCAGCGGAGACCGGGAGTACAATGAGCAGTTCTTC. This sequence encodes CSGDREYNEQFF.

This clonotype showed up just a few times. The gene calls are TRBV5-1 and TRBJ2-5, with 9 nucleotides matching TRBD1. The CDR3 spans 16 residues. The ends lost 3 bases at V and 1 base at J; junction bases unmatched: 7. In germline, CDR1 is SGHRS, CDR2 YFSETQ. The CDR3 here is CASSSGTGLAQETQYF. Here the CDR3 DNA reads TGCGCCAGCAGCTCGGGGACAGGGTTGGCCCAAGAGACCCAGTACTTC.

The chain uses TRBV12-5 and TRBJ2-5; D uncertain. With the DNA end fitting TRBJ2-7 better, the J assignment may be wrong. Looked up from germline, CDR1 is LGHNT and CDR2 is FRNRAP. The CDR3 length is 16 residues. Written as DNA, the CDR3 is TGTGCTAGTGGTTTGGTATTGGGCGGCGAAGCTTACGAGCAGTACTTC. It specifies CASGLVLGGEAYEQYF.

The chain is built from TRBV6-2 or TRBV6-3 and TRBJ2-1, with no clear D. In germline, CDR1 is MNHEY, CDR2 SVGEGT. The CDR3 contains 12 residues. Between the trimmed V and J ends, which lost 2 bases and 8 bases, there was a span of 7 bases. The CDR3 spells CASSYRVDEQFF. The CDR3 DNA reads as TGTGCCAGCAGTTACAGGGTCGATGAGCAGTTCTTC.

V usage is TRBV29-1 and J usage is TRBJ1-1, with D maybe TRBD1 (6 bases). The CDR3 runs 12 residues. Germline CDR1 and CDR2: SQVTM and ANQGSEA. In DNA form, the CDR3 reads TGCAGTGGGGGGCCGGGTGGGTCTGAAGCTTTCTTT. It specifies CSGGPGGSEAFF.

This chain joins TRBV19 and TRBJ2-4; maybe TRBD1 (6 bases). The ends were cut back, 7 bases at V and 2 bases at J, with 12 bases in the middle. CDR3 size: 14 residues. The V gene's germline CDR1 is LNHDA and CDR2 SQIVND (reference sequence). The CDR3, as DNA: TGTGCCAGTACACTGCAGGGGTCCAAAAACATTCAGTACTTC. Translation gives CASTLQGSKNIQYF. The variable domain in full, with the rest retrieved from reference TRBV19 and TRBJ2-4, is DGGITQSPKYLFRKEGQNVTLSCEQNLNHDAMYWYRQDPGQGLRLIYYSQIVNDFQKGDIAEGYSVSREKKESFPLTVTSAQKNPTAFYLCASTLQGSKNIQYFGAGTRLSVL.

The genes are TRBV20-1 and TRBJ2-7; a possible D gene is TRBD1 (6 bases). Germline V gene data show CDR1 as DFQATT and CDR2 as SNEGSKA (reference sequence). The CDR3 has 14 amino acids. The V gene lost 2 bases and the J gene lost 4 bases, with 15 bases spanning the gap. CDR3 sequence reads: CSARSGTPNYEQYF. The CDR3 DNA is TGCAGTGCTAGATCCGGGACACCTAATTACGAGCAGTACTTC.

This clonotype was recorded only once. The genes are TRBV7-9 and TRBJ1-1; D remains unclear. Trimming took 1 base from V and 6 from J, leaving 6 bases between them. In germline, CDR1 is SEHNR, CDR2 FQNEAQ (reference sequence). CDR3 length: 12 amino acids. DNA for the CDR3: TGTGCCAGCAGCTTAGGGCATCCTGAAGCTTTCTTT. It yields the protein CASSLGHPEAFF.

This chain uses TRBV2 with TRBJ2-7; D not resolved. Germline V CDR1 and CDR2: SNHLY, FYNNEI. The V end was cut by 7 bases, the J end by 4 bases, with 17 bases between. This CDR3 spans 14 amino acids. The CDR3, as DNA: TGTGCCAGCATTACGGGCCAAACCCCTTACGAGCAGTACTTC. Translation gives CASITGQTPYEQYF.

This chain connects TRBV20-1 to TRBJ1-2; tentatively, D is TRBD1 (5 bases). Germline CDR1 reads DFQATT; CDR2 reads SNEGSKA (reference sequence). The CDR3 extends over 14 amino acids. With 1 base removed from V and 4 bases from J, the gap between germline ends came to 13 bases. DNA for the CDR3: TGCAGTGCTAGAGGAGGAACAGGAGCCTATGGCTACACCTTC. Amino acid sequence: CSARGGTGAYGYTF.

This rearrangement joins TRBV20-1 to TRBJ2-4; 12 nucleotides line up with TRBD2. The DNA end favors TRBJ2-7, so the J call may be wrong. In germline, CDR1 is DFQATT, CDR2 SNEGSKA (reference sequence). The CDR3 loop spans 15 amino acids. The CDR3 sequence is CSARGASGRAYEQYF. In DNA, the CDR3 is TGCAGTGCTAGAGGGGCTAGCGGGAGGGCCTACGAGCAGTACTTC.

This chain uses TRBV10-1 with TRBJ2-3; tentative D call: TRBD2 (5 bases). Trimming shortened V by 0 bases and J by 1 base, and 8 bases separated the two germline ends. The CDR3 contains 15 residues. The germline V gene encodes CDR1 WNHNN and CDR2 SYGVQD (reference sequence). CDR3: CASSESRRGTDTQYF. As DNA, the CDR3 is TGCGCCAGCAGTGAGTCCCGGCGGGGCACAGATACGCAGTATTTT.

V is TRBV5-1 and J is TRBJ2-1, with 8 bases fitting TRBD1. Losses at the gene ends were 5 bases for V and 0 bases for J; bases not matched to a gene: 4. CDR3 length equals 15 residues. In germline, CDR1 is SGHRS, CDR2 YFSETQ. Here the CDR3 DNA reads TGCGCCAGCAGACCTACAGGGGGCTCCTACAATGAGCAGTTCTTC. Its translation: CASRPTGGSYNEQFF.

V is TRBV5-1 and J is TRBJ1-1; D may be TRBD1 (6 bases). Germline lookup yields CDR1 SGHRS and CDR2 YFSETQ. The CDR3 extends over 15 amino acids. The V end lost 0 bases, the J end lost 1 base, and 10 bases lay between the germline ends. The CDR3, as DNA: TGCGCCAGCAGCTTGGACCCGACAGGGAACACTGAAGCTTTCTTT. Translating gives CASSLDPTGNTEAFF.

The chain uses TRBV9 and TRBJ1-2; D not resolved. CDR1 and CDR2 (germline): SGDLS, YYNGEE. Deletions cut 0 bases from V and 7 bases from J, with 10 bases between. This CDR3 is 13 amino acids long. CDR3 in amino acids: CASSVDGTTGYTF. The CDR3 nucleotides read TGTGCCAGCAGCGTAGATGGCACGACTGGCTACACCTTC. The full variable domain, its missing parts supplied by reference TRBV9 and TRBJ1-2, is DSGVTQTPKHLITATGQRVTLRCSPRSGDLSVYWYQQSLDQGLQFLIQYYNGEERAKGNILERFSAQQFPDLHSELNLSSLELGDSALYFCASSVDGTTGYTFGSGTRLTVV.